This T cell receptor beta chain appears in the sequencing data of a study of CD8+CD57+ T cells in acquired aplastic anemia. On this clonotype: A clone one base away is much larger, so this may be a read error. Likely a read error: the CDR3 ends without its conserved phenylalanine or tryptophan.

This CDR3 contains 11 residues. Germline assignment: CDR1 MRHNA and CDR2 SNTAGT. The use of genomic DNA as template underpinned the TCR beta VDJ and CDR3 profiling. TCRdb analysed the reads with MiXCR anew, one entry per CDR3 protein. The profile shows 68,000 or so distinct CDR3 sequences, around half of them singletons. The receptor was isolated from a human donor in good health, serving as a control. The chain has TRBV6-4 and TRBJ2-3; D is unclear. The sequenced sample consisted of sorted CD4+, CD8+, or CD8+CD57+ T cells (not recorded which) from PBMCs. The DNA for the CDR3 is TGTGCCAGCAGCGACTTGGGTACGCAGTATCTT. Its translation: CASSDLGTQYL.